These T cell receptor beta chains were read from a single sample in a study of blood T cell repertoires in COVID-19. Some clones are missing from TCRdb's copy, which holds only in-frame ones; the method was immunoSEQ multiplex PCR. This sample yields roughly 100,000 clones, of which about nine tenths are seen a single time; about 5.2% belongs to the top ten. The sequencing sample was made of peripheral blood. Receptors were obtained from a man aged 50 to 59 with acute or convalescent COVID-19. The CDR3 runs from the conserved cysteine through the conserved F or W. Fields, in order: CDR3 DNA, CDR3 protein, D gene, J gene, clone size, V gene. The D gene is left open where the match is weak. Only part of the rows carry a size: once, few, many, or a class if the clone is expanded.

TGTGCCAGCAGCTTAAAGGGGACTAGCGTGAGAGAGACCCAGTACTTC | CASSLKGTSVRETQYF | TRBD2 | TRBJ2-5 | NA | TRBV7-2
TGTGCCAGCTCACCACAGGTCCGGGGATCCTCTGGAAACACCATATATTTT | CASSPQVRGSSGNTIYF | NA | TRBJ1-3 | NA | TRBV18
TGTGCCTGGAGTAAACAGACTGGCTACACCTTC | CAWSKQTGYTF | NA | TRBJ1-2 | NA | TRBV30
TGTGCCAGCAGCTTTAGTACGGGAGGGGAGACCCAGTACTTC | CASSFSTGGETQYF | TRBD2 | TRBJ2-5 | NA | TRBV5-4
TGTGCCAGCATCCCCGCCCTGAACTCGGGTAGCGGGAGAAGGGAGCAGTACTTC | CASIPALNSGSGRREQYF | TRBD2 | TRBJ2-7 | NA | TRBV6-2/TRBV6-3
TGTGCCACCAGTGATGATTGGGACAGACACACAGATACGCAGTATTTT | CATSDDWDRHTDTQYF | TRBD1 | TRBJ2-3 | NA | TRBV24-1
TGTGCCAGCAGTGTTGCGATTAATCAGCCCCAGCATTTT | CASSVAINQPQHF | NA | TRBJ1-5 | once | TRBV2
TGTGCCAGTAGTCCCAAACCTCAACAACTGATCCTAGCGGGAGCCGGGGAGCTGTTTTTT | CASSPKPQQLILAGAGELFF | TRBD2 | TRBJ2-2 | NA | TRBV19
TGTGCCAGCAGCTTAGCTATCCGGAACACTGAAGCTTTCTTT | CASSLAIRNTEAFF | NA | TRBJ1-1 | NA | TRBV7-6
TGTGCCACCAGCAAGGGGACAGTTCAGAACACTGAAGCTTTCTTT | CATSKGTVQNTEAFF | TRBD1 | TRBJ1-1 | NA | TRBV15
TGTGCCAGCAGCTTTCTTGGAAACACCATATATTTT | CASSFLGNTIYF | NA | TRBJ1-3 | NA | TRBV7-9
TGTGCCAGCAGTTTAGGGGGACAGGGTACAGAGACCCAGTACTTC | CASSLGGQGTETQYF | TRBD1 | TRBJ2-5 | NA | TRBV28
TGTGCCAGCAGTTACAGAGCGGGAGGGAACACCGGGGAGCTGTTTTTT | CASSYRAGGNTGELFF | TRBD2 | TRBJ2-2 | once | TRBV6-6
TGTGCCAGCAGTGACAGGGTTTACCAGCCCCAGCATTTT | CASSDRVYQPQHF | NA | TRBJ1-5 | once | TRBV2